The clone carrying this T cell receptor beta chain has only one observation. These data come from a study of T cell responses to AZD1222 COVID-19 vaccine. Some clones are missing from TCRdb's copy, which holds only in-frame ones; the method was immunoSEQ multiplex PCR. In the table there are 75,000 to 100,000 clones, around nine tenths of which are singletons. The sequence derives from an adult in good health. The sequencing used peripheral blood, collected on day 0 of MenACWY control vaccination.

The DNA of the CDR3 is TGTGCCTGGAGTGCCGGGTGGACCAAAAACATTCAGTACTTC. Its protein product is CAWSAGWTKNIQYF. This rearrangement joins TRBV30 to TRBJ2-4; D is unclear. CDR1 and CDR2 from the germline V gene are GTSNPN and SVGIG (reference sequence). The CDR3 runs 14 residues. V lost 1 base and J 2 bases, leaving 9 bases between the germline ends. The full variable domain, with the rest looked up from reference TRBV30 and TRBJ2-4, is SQTIHQWPATLVQPVGSPLSLECTVEGTSNPNLYWYRQAAGRGLQLLFYSVGIGQISSEVPQNLSASRPQDRQFILSSKKLLLSDSGFYLCAWSAGWTKNIQYFGAGTRLSVL.